This T cell receptor beta chain was recovered during a study of cytotoxic CD8 clonotypes in ibrutinib-treated CLL. The table lists this clone with a count of one. Assay used: immunoSEQ multiplex PCR; TCRdb lists only in-frame clones, some missing. The data contain about 310,000 clones, approximately 80% of them seen just once; the ten biggest clones take up about 6.3%. Germline V gives CDR1 LGHNT, CDR2 FRNRAP. The CDR3 totals 15 residues. V lost 8 bases to trimming and J lost 5 bases; unmatched junction nucleotides: 10. The genes are TRBV12-5 and TRBJ2-5, with 11 bases that match TRBD1. The source material was PBMCs, sampled before ibrutinib treatment. The receptor's source is a human donor with chronic lymphocytic leukemia. The CDR3 region has the DNA TGTGCTAGTTGGGGACAGGGGGTTAGTATGGAGACCCAGTACTTC. Translated: CASWGQGVSMETQYF.